The 22 T cell receptor beta chains in this list originate from one sample, sequenced in a study of blood T cell repertoires in COVID-19. Sequenced by immunoSEQ multiplex PCR; TCRdb stores in-frame clones only, minus some. Of over 60,000 clones in the sample, roughly 82% were seen once. The material sequenced was peripheral blood. These receptors were obtained from a man of 80 years or more with active COVID-19.

This clone is a singleton in its sample. The chain carries TRBV9 and TRBJ2-1; 8 bases map to TRBD2. J gave up 3 bases and V 0 bases, and 2 bases lay outside the gene matches. The CDR3 is made up of 15 amino acids. CDR1 is SGDLS, CDR2 YYNGEE, per germline. CDR3 nucleotides: TGTGCCAGCAGCGTAGCTAGCGGGTACTACAATGAGCAGTTCTTC. Amino acid sequence: CASSVASGYYNEQFF.

The J gene is TRBJ2-2, the V gene TRBV24-1, with D tentatively TRBD2 (7 bases). CDR1 is KGHDR and CDR2 is SFDVKD in the germline V gene. The V and J ends lost 4 bases and 4 bases respectively, with 18 bases between them. This CDR3 has 17 amino acids. Here the CDR3 reads CATSDPTRGGGTGELFF. CDR3 coding DNA: TGTGCCACCAGTGACCCGACGCGGGGAGGGGGCACCGGGGAGCTGTTTTTT.

V is TRBV9 and J is TRBJ2-7; D may be TRBD2 (5 bases). Germline assignment: CDR1 SGDLS and CDR2 YYNGEE. The CDR3 totals 15 residues. Trimming removed 0 bases at V and 3 bases at J, with 13 bases between. The CDR3 region is CASSVAGETFYEQYF. The CDR3 nucleotides are TGTGCCAGCAGCGTAGCCGGGGAAACCTTCTACGAGCAGTACTTC.

V gene TRBV7-3 combines with J gene TRBJ1-1; D call uncertain. This CDR3 region has 13 residues. Germline values: CDR1 SGHTA, CDR2 FQGTGA. Deletions cut 1 base from V and 6 bases from J, with 9 bases between. CDR3 amino acids: CASSLRVAPEAFF. The CDR3 DNA follows: TGTGCCAGCAGCTTAAGAGTAGCTCCTGAAGCTTTCTTT. The entire variable domain, with the rest obtained from reference TRBV7-3 and TRBJ1-1, is as follows: GAGVSQTPSNKVTEKGKYVELRCDPISGHTALYWYRQSLGQGPEFLIYFQGTGAADDSGLPNDRFFAVRPEGSVSTLKIQRTERGDSAVYLCASSLRVAPEAFFGQGTRLTVV.

This clone was detected only once. The chain links TRBV5-6 to TRBJ1-1; a weak D match, TRBD1 (5 bases). The V end lost 4 bases, the J end lost 9 bases, and 25 bases lay between the germline ends. The germline V gene encodes CDR1 SGHDT and CDR2 YYEEEE. This CDR3 contains 16 residues. CDR3 residues: CASSQPRAAGTQQAFF. CDR3 DNA sequence: TGTGCCAGCAGCCAACCTAGAGCGGCGGGGACGCAGCAAGCTTTCTTT. Looking up the rest from reference TRBV5-6 and TRBJ1-1 gives the full variable domain: DAGVTQSPTHLIKTRGQQVTLRCSPKSGHDTVSWYQQALGQGPQFIFQYYEEEERQRGNFPDRFSGHQFPNYSSELNVNALLLGDSALYLCASSQPRAAGTQQAFFGQGTRLTVV.

In this sample, this clone turned up once. The chain joins TRBV7-6 to TRBJ2-5; 7 bases match TRBD2. The CDR3 length is 15 residues. J gave up 3 bases and V 0 bases, and 4 bases lay outside the gene matches. Germline loops: CDR1 SGHVS, CDR2 FNYEAQ. The DNA for the CDR3 is TGTGCCAGCAGCTTAGCGTTTGGGGGGGAAGAGACCCAGTACTTC. It specifies CASSLAFGGEETQYF.

The chain is built from TRBV14 and TRBJ1-6; TRBD1 matches 7 bases. V lost 3 bases to trimming and J lost 9 bases; unmatched junction nucleotides: 8. Germline loops: CDR1 SGHDN, CDR2 FVKESK. CDR3 length: 15 amino acids. CDR3 sequence: CASSQATGVRSPLHF. The CDR3 DNA reads TGTGCCAGCAGCCAGGCAACAGGGGTTCGTTCACCCCTCCACTTT.

J is TRBJ2-7 and V is TRBV3-1 (or the pseudogene TRBV3-2); D gene ambiguous. Trimming pared 1 base from V and 0 bases from J, leaving 10 bases between. Germline-derived CDR1 and CDR2 are LGHDT and YNNKEL (reference sequence). CDR3 length: 15 amino acids. The CDR3 DNA follows: TGTGCCAGCAGCCAAGGGTGGCGGAGCTCCTACGAGCAGTACTTC. Translated, it gives CASSQGWRSSYEQYF.

The rearrangement joins TRBV18 to TRBJ1-6; D is possibly TRBD1 (6 bases). CDR3 length equals 19 residues. The V and J ends lost 3 bases and 1 base respectively, with 19 bases between them. The germline V gene has CDR1 KGHSH and CDR2 LQKENI. CDR3 bases: TGTGCCAGCTCACCTGTTCGGGGGGGCTCCGATTCCTATAATTCACCCCTCCACTTT. Amino acid sequence: CASSPVRGGSDSYNSPLHF. Complete variable domain (other parts from reference TRBV18 and TRBJ1-6): NAGVMQNPRHLVRRRGQEARLRCSPMKGHSHVYWYRQLPEEGLKFMVYLQKENIIDESGMPKERFSAEFPKEGPSILRIQQVVRGDSAAYFCASSPVRGGSDSYNSPLHFGNGTRLTVT.

The chain joins TRBV5-5 to TRBJ2-2, with TRBD2 as a possible D gene (5 bases). CDR1 is SGHKS, CDR2 YYEKEE, per germline (reference sequence). V was pared by 0 bases and J by 8 bases, with 11 bases between. The CDR3 runs 14 residues. The CDR3 nucleotides are TGTGCCAGCAGCTTGGGAGGGTCTATGGGGGAGCTGTTTTTT. This encodes CASSLGGSMGELFF.

The chain has TRBV28 and TRBJ2-3; TRBD2 agrees at 9 bases. This CDR3 region has 16 residues. Trimming at V came to 2 bases and at J to 3 bases, leaving 6 bases not matched to a gene. CDR1 is MDHEN, CDR2 SYDVKM, per germline. CDR3 in amino acids: CASSLAGGSVTDTQYF. CDR3 DNA: TGTGCCAGCAGTTTAGCGGGAGGGTCGGTTACAGATACGCAGTATTTT.

The count of this clone is one. The chain uses TRBV6-6 and TRBJ2-5; D may be TRBD1 (7 bases). The germline V gene encodes CDR1 MNHNY and CDR2 SVGAGI (reference sequence). The V gene lost 0 bases and the J gene lost 5 bases, with 13 bases spanning the gap. This CDR3 has 15 residues. This CDR3 reads CASSYSHQGGETQYF. The DNA for the CDR3 is TGTGCCAGCAGTTACTCCCATCAGGGGGGCGAGACCCAGTACTTC.

The rearrangement joins TRBV5-1 to TRBJ2-5; 8 bases match TRBD1. Per germline, CDR1 SGHRS and CDR2 YFSETQ. J was trimmed by 4 bases and V by 1 base; bases with no gene match: 9. The CDR3 contains 16 residues. CDR3 protein: CASSLSGTGHPETQYF. The CDR3 DNA sequence: TGCGCCAGCAGCTTGTCCGGGACAGGCCACCCAGAGACCCAGTACTTC. Together with reference TRBV5-1 and TRBJ2-5, the CDR3 gives the full variable domain: KAGVTQTPRYLIKTRGQQVTLSCSPISGHRSVSWYQQTPGQGLQFLFEYFSETQRNKGNFPGRFSGRQFSNSRSEMNVSTLELGDSALYLCASSLSGTGHPETQYFGPGTRLLVL.

The rearrangement links TRBV12-3 or TRBV12-4 to TRBJ2-7, with D uncertain. Trimming took off 6 bases at V and 4 bases at J, with 13 bases between the two ends. The CDR3 sequence is 13 residues long. The DNA of the CDR3 is TGTGCCAGCAGCCACTCGCCCCTTTACGAGCAGTACTTC. Translating it yields CASSHSPLYEQYF.

The chain has TRBV16 and TRBJ1-2, with D uncertain. Trimming stripped 1 base from V and 1 base from J, with 10 bases between. This CDR3 is 15 amino acids long. The germline gives CDR1 KGHSY, CDR2 FQNENV. The CDR3 coding sequence is TGTGCCAGCAGCCAATGGGCCTCCCTTAACTATGGCTACACCTTC. It yields the protein CASSQWASLNYGYTF.

The rearrangement links TRBV5-1 to TRBJ2-1, with TRBD2 as a possible D gene (5 bases). The CDR3 extends over 15 amino acids. Trimming cost V 4 bases and J 5 bases, with 16 bases left between them. Germline assignment: CDR1 SGHRS and CDR2 YFSETQ. CDR3 sequence: CASSPDYGGNNEQFF. The CDR3 nucleotides read TGCGCCAGCAGCCCCGACTATGGAGGAAACAATGAGCAGTTCTTC. Combining the CDR3 with reference TRBV5-1 and TRBJ2-1 gives the whole variable domain KAGVTQTPRYLIKTRGQQVTLSCSPISGHRSVSWYQQTPGQGLQFLFEYFSETQRNKGNFPGRFSGRQFSNSRSEMNVSTLELGDSALYLCASSPDYGGNNEQFFGPGTRLTVL.

This chain connects TRBV5-4 to TRBJ2-7, with D maybe TRBD1 (5 bases). The V end was cut by 4 bases, the J end by 2 bases, with 16 bases between. The CDR3 covers 15 residues. Germline CDR1 and CDR2: SGHNT and YYREEE (reference sequence). The CDR3 protein is CASSESGHLAYEQYF. The CDR3 coding sequence is TGTGCCAGCAGCGAATCAGGGCATTTAGCCTACGAGCAGTACTTC.

The chain has TRBV29-1 and TRBJ2-7; 9 nucleotides agree with TRBD1. The CDR3 is 14 residues long. After removal of 7 bases from V and 5 bases from J, the junction contained 12 bases not matched to a gene. Germline V gene lookup returns CDR1 SQVTM and CDR2 ANQGSEA. CDR3 bases: TGCAGCGCTCGAGTGGGGACAGGGTTCCACGAGCAGTACTTC. Protein product: CSARVGTGFHEQYF.

The genes are TRBV4-2 and TRBJ2-1, with 8 nucleotides matching TRBD2. The CDR3 runs to 16 residues. Germline V lookup: CDR1 LGHNA, CDR2 YNFKEQ. Unmatched junction bases numbered 10, after V lost 0 bases and J lost 9 bases. The CDR3 loop is CASSQDRSGRSVEQFF. The CDR3 nucleotides read TGTGCCAGCAGCCAAGATCGGAGCGGGAGAAGCGTTGAGCAGTTCTTC.

J is TRBJ1-1 and V is TRBV25-1; D may be TRBD1 (6 bases). This CDR3 has 15 residues. V lost 7 bases, J lost 5 bases, and 20 bases lay in between. Per the germline V gene, CDR1 is MGHDK and CDR2 is SYGVNS. The CDR3 spells CASIGGMGAGTEAFF. The CDR3 DNA follows: TGTGCCAGCATCGGAGGAATGGGGGCGGGTACTGAAGCTTTCTTT.

The V call is TRBV4-2, the J call TRBJ2-3; D is uncertain. CDR1 is LGHNA and CDR2 is YNFKEQ in the germline V gene. The CDR3 is 11 amino acids. Trimming took 4 bases from V and 6 from J, leaving 5 bases between them. CDR3: CASSPRDTQYF. CDR3 in DNA: TGTGCCAGCAGCCCCAGGGATACGCAGTATTTT.

This sequence joins TRBV5-1 and TRBJ2-5; 8 bases are shared with TRBD1. Germline V gene sequence: CDR1 SGHRS, CDR2 YFSETQ. J gave up 4 bases and V 4 bases, and 6 bases lay outside the gene matches. There are 14 residues in the CDR3. CDR3 sequence reads: CASSRGQGSETQYF. The CDR3 DNA reads TGCGCCAGCAGCAGAGGACAGGGCTCAGAGACCCAGTACTTC.